This T cell receptor beta chain appears in the sequencing data of a study of T cells after yellow fever vaccination. As for the study in general: Those fractions that held only low numbers of cells were prepared using the SMART-Seq v4 Ultra Low Input RNA kit. Broader study findings: By day 5 rather than day 15, the secondary response had peaked, though it was weaker. There was a small share of clonotypes that showed up in both the CD4 and CD8 compartments.

The study made its TCR cDNA through 5'RACE template switching. That step introduced a universal primer site along with UMIs. MiXCR, run by TCRdb on the 5' RACE reads, gives a single entry per CDR3 protein. The sample holds around 590,000 distinct CDR3 sequences, roughly 12% seen once. For this clonotype: Its antigen is not known.

V trimming: 0 bases; J trimming: 7 bases; junction bases outside the gene matches: 5. Germline CDR1 reads DFQATT; CDR2 reads SNEGSKA (reference sequence). The CDR3 loop spans 14 amino acids. The receptor's source is a man aged 25 to 45 who received the YFV17D yellow fever vaccine. The J gene is TRBJ1-1, the V gene TRBV20-1, with 10 bases fitting TRBD1. The sequencing used PBMCs, collected on the day of the yellow fever booster vaccination. The CDR3 loop is CSARDSTGGNEAFF. CDR3 sequence (DNA): TGCAGTGCTAGAGACTCGACAGGGGGCAATGAAGCTTTCTTT.